This TCR beta chain is from a study of blood T cell repertoires in COVID-19. Across the study: Italy, Spain and the United States were the sources of the convalescent and acute COVID-19 samples. PBMCs, B-cell-depleted T cells, or T cells provided the cDNA or gDNA that made up the material.

This clone has a count of ten or more. Seattle patients were enrolled during active infection and followed longitudinally. Clones were read by immunoSEQ multiplex PCR, and TCRdb kept only the in-frame ones, dropping some. The table includes 150,000 to 200,000 clones, 87% detected once. The V gene lost 8 bases and the J gene lost 8 bases, with 15 bases spanning the gap. Germline V gene sequence: CDR1 MNHEY, CDR2 SVGAGI. This CDR3 has 13 amino acids. Material for sequencing was peripheral blood. The sequence came from a woman between 65 and 79 years old with COVID-19, enrolled during active disease. The V gene is TRBV6-5, the J gene TRBJ2-2, with D hard to call. In DNA form, the CDR3 reads TGTGCCAGCGAATTCGGAGCGTTAGGGGAGCTGTTTTTT. This codes for CASEFGALGELFF.